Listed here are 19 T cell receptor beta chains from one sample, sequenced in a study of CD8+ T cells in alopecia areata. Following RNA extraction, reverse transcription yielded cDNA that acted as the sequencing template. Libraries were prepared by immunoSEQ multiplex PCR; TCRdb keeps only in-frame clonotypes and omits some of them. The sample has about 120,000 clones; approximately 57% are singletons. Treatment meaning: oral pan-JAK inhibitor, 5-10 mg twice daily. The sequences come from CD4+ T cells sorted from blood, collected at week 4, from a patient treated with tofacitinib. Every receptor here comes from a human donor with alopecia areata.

The chain's CDR3 is CASSLSPAGTSEQYF. DNA for the CDR3: TGTGCCAGCAGCTTAAGTCCGGCGGGCACATCCGAGCAGTACTTC. The rearrangement joins TRBV7-2 to TRBJ2-7; the D gene is possibly TRBD2 (5 bases). The V end lost 2 bases, the J end lost 6 bases, and 17 bases lay between the germline ends. This CDR3 has 15 residues. Germline CDR1 is SGHTA and CDR2 is FQGNSA.

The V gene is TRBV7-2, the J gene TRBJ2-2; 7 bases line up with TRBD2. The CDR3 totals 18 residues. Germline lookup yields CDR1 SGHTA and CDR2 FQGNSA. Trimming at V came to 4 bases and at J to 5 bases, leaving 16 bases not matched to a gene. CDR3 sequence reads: CASSSHRLARGNTGELFF. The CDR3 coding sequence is TGTGCCAGCAGCTCCCACCGACTAGCCCGGGGAAATACCGGGGAGCTGTTTTTT.

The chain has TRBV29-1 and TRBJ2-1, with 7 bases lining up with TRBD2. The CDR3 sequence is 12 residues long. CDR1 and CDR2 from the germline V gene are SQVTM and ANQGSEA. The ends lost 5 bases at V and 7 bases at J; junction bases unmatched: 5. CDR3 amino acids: CSVWEGRNEQFF. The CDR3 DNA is TGCAGCGTTTGGGAGGGAAGGAATGAGCAGTTCTTC.

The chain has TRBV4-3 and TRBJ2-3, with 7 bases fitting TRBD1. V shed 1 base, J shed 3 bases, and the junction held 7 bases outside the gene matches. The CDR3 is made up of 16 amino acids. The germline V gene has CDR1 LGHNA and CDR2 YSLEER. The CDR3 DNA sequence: TGCGCCAGCAGCCAAGCTAGGGGGCTTGGGACAGATACGCAGTATTTT. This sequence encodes CASSQARGLGTDTQYF.

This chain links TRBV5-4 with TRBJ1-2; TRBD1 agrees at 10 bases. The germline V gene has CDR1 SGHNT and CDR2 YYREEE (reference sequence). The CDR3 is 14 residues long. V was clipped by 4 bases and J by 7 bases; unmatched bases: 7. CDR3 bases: TGTGCCAGCAGCGGACAGGGGGTTGTAGGTGGCTACACCTTC. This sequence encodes CASSGQGVVGGYTF. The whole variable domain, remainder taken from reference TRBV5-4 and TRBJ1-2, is ETGVTQSPTHLIKTRGQQVTLRCSSQSGHNTVSWYQQALGQGPQFIFQYYREEENGRGNFPPRFSGLQFPNYSSELNVNALELDDSALYLCASSGQGVVGGYTFGSGTRLTVV.

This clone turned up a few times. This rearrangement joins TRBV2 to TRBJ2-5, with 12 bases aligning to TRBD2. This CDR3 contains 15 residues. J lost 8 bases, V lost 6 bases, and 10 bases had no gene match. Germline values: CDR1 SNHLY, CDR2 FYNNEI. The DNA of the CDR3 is TGTGCCAGCAGCGCGGGGACTAGCGGGTCATTAACCCAGTACTTC. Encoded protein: CASSAGTSGSLTQYF.

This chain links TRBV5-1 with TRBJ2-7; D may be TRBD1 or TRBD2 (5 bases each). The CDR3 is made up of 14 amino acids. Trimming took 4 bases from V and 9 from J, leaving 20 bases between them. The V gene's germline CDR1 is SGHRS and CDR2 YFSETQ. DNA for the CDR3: TGCGCCAGCAGCGAGGGGTCGGGCTCAGAATCGCAGTACTTC. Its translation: CASSEGSGSESQYF.

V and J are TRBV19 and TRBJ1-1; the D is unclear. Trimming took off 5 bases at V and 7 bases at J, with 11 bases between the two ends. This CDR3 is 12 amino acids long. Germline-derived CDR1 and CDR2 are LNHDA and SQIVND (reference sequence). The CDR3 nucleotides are TGTGCCAGTAGTCGGGATGGCCTTGAAGCTTTCTTT. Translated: CASSRDGLEAFF.

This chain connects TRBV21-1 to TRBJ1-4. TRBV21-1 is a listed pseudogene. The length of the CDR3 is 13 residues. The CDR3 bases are TGTGCCAGCCCCCAGCGTTTGAATGAAAAACTGTTTTTT. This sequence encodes CASPQRLNEKLFF.

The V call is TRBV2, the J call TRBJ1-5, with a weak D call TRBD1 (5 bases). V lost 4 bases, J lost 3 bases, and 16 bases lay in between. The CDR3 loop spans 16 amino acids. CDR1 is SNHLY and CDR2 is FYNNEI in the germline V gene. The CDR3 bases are TGTGCCAGCAGTGGGGCAGATGGGGGGTACAATCAGCCCCAGCATTTT. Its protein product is CASSGADGGYNQPQHF. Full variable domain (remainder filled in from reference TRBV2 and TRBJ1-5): EPEVTQTPSHQVTQMGQEVILRCVPISNHLYFYWYRQILGQKVEFLVSFYNNEISEKSEIFDDQFSVERPDGSNFTLKIRSTKLEDSAMYFCASSGADGGYNQPQHFGDGTRLSIL.

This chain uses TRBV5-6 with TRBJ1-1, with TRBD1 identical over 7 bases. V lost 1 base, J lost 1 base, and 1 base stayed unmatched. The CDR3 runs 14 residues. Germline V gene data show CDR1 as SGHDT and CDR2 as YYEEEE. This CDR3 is CASSLWDRNTEAFF. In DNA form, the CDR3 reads TGTGCCAGCAGCTTGTGGGACAGGAACACTGAAGCTTTCTTT.

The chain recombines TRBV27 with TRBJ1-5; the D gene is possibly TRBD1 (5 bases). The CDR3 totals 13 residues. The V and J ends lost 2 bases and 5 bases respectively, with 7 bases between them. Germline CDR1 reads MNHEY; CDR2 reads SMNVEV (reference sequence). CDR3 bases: TGTGCCAGCAGTTTACAGGGATATCAGCCCCAGCATTTT. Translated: CASSLQGYQPQHF.

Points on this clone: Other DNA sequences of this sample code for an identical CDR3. The CDR3 DNA is TGTGCCAGCAGTCTCGGGACTAGCACAGATACGCAGTATTTT. The encoded protein is CASSLGTSTDTQYF. The chain carries TRBV5-6 and TRBJ2-3, with D perhaps TRBD2 (6 bases). There are 14 residues in the CDR3. Germline lookup yields CDR1 SGHDT and CDR2 YYEEEE. Deletions cut 5 bases from V and 0 bases from J, with 10 bases between.

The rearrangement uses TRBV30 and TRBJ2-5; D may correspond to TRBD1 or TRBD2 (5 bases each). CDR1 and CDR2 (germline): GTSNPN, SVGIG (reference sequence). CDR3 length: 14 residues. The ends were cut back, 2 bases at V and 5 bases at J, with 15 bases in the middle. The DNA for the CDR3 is TGTGCCTGGAGTCCGGGACGATTGGTGGAGACCCAGTACTTC. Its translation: CAWSPGRLVETQYF.

The CDR3 sequence is CASSLVARVAETQYF. CDR3 coding DNA: TGTGCCAGCAGCTTAGTAGCCAGGGTGGCAGAGACCCAGTACTTC. The rearrangement joins TRBV7-2 to TRBJ2-5, with a tentative D call TRBD1 (5 bases). The CDR3 contains 15 residues. The V and J ends lost 1 base and 4 bases respectively, with 13 bases between them. Germline CDR1 and CDR2: SGHTA and FQGNSA.

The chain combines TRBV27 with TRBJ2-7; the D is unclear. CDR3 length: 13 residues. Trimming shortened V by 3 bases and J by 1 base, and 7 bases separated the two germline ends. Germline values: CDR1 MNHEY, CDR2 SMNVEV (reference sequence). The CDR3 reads CASSFYSSYEQYF. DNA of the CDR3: TGTGCCAGCAGTTTTTACAGTTCCTACGAGCAGTACTTC.

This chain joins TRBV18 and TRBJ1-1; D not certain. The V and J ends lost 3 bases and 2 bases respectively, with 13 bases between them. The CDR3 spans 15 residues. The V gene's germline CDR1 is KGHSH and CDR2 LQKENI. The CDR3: CASSPTSDLNTEAFF. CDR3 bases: TGTGCCAGCTCACCCACCTCGGACCTTAACACTGAAGCTTTCTTT.

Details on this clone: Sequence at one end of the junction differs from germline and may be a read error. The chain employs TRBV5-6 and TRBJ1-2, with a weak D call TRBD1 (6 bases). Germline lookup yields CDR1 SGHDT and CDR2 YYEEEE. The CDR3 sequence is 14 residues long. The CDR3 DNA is TGTGCCAGCAACTTGGACAGATTAAACTATGGCTACACCTTC. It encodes CASNLDRLNYGYTF.

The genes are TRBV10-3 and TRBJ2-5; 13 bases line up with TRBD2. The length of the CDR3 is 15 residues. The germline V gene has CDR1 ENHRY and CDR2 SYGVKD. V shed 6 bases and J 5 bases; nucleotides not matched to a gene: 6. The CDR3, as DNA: TGTGCCATCAGCGGGACTAGCGGGGTGGCCGAGACCCAGTACTTC. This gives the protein CAISGTSGVAETQYF.